This passage covers 11 T cell receptor beta chains from one sample sequenced in a study of cytomegalovirus exposure and HLA in healthy donors. Primers included in the PCR were 60 Vbeta and 13 Jbeta primers. Measured with immunoSEQ multiplex PCR; TCRdb has only the in-frame clones, and not every one. The table shows around 190,000 clones, with roughly 79% occurring only once. The specimen was PBMCs. Receptors originate from a woman between 18 and 30 years old in good health and CMV-seronegative.

This rearrangement joins TRBV11-2 to TRBJ2-2; D uncertain. The CDR3 spans 14 residues. Germline assignment: CDR1 SGHAT and CDR2 FQNNGV. V lost 8 bases and J 1 base, leaving 11 bases between the germline ends. CDR3 sequence reads: CASRPPGNTGELFF. For the CDR3, the DNA is TGTGCCAGCCGTCCCCCCGGGAACACCGGGGAGCTGTTTTTT.

This chain connects TRBV5-1 to TRBJ1-2, with D maybe TRBD1 (5 bases). V shed 2 bases and J shed 6 bases, with 14 bases lying between them. In germline, CDR1 is SGHRS, CDR2 YFSETQ. The CDR3 is made up of 14 amino acids. CDR3 in amino acids: CASSLAGPGHGYTF. The CDR3, as DNA: TGCGCCAGCAGCTTAGCGGGACCCGGGCATGGCTACACCTTC.

The chain combines TRBV19 with TRBJ1-2, with D perhaps TRBD1 (6 bases). V was cut by 6 bases and J by 2 bases, with 13 bases left in between. This CDR3 has 14 amino acids. Germline assignment: CDR1 LNHDA and CDR2 SQIVND (reference sequence). Written as DNA, the CDR3 is TGTGCCAGTAGCCTCCGGGGGGCCAACTATGGCTACACCTTC. Translating gives CASSLRGANYGYTF.

The V and J genes are TRBV4-3 and TRBJ1-1, with a weak D call TRBD1 (5 bases). Trimming cost V 4 bases and J 1 base, with 10 bases left between them. The CDR3 contains 14 residues. From germline, CDR1 is LGHNA and CDR2 YSLEER. Written as DNA, the CDR3 is TGCGCCAGCAGCCTCGGGGGTAGGAACACTGAAGCTTTCTTT. Translated: CASSLGGRNTEAFF.

Concerning this clone itself: Relative to the germline gene, one junction end is altered; a read error may explain this. V usage is TRBV18 and J usage is TRBJ1-5, with D perhaps matching TRBD1 (6 bases). Germline V CDR1 and CDR2: KGHSH, LQKENI. The CDR3 is 15 amino acids. This CDR3 is CASPPGGGGDQPQHF. The CDR3 DNA sequence: TGTGCCAGCCCACCGGGAGGGGGTGGCGATCAGCCCCAGCATTTT.

A single count supports this clone. This sequence joins TRBV29-1 and TRBJ1-2; D is ambiguous. Trimming took 0 bases from V and 0 from J, leaving 23 bases between them. The CDR3 spans 19 residues. Germline CDR1 and CDR2: SQVTM and ANQGSEA. The CDR3: CSVEDRLSGKPISNYGYTF. The CDR3 bases are TGCAGCGTTGAAGATCGTCTGTCCGGGAAACCTATTTCTAACTATGGCTACACCTTC.

J is TRBJ2-5 and V is TRBV15; unclear D gene. Germline assignment: CDR1 LNHNV and CDR2 YYDKDF (reference sequence). The CDR3 spans 15 residues. Trimming removed 0 bases from V and 0 bases from J, with 8 bases in between. CDR3 residues: CATSRDEQHQETQYF. DNA of the CDR3: TGTGCCACCAGCAGAGATGAACAGCACCAAGAGACCCAGTACTTC.

The chain recombines TRBV5-1 with TRBJ2-3; unclear D gene. V lost 2 bases, J lost 0 bases, and 10 bases lay in between. The CDR3 has 15 residues. The germline V gene encodes CDR1 SGHRS and CDR2 YFSETQ. As DNA, the CDR3 is TGCGCCAGCAGCTTCGACATCCCAAGCACAGATACGCAGTATTTT. Amino acids: CASSFDIPSTDTQYF.

The chain combines TRBV5-6 with TRBJ2-5, with TRBD1 as a possible D gene (6 bases). The CDR3 length is 15 residues. Trimming took 2 bases from V and 1 from J, leaving 12 bases between them. Germline V gene sequence: CDR1 SGHDT, CDR2 YYEEEE. The CDR3 bases are TGTGCCAGCAGCTTTCCGGACAGACCCCAAGAGACCCAGTACTTC. Translation: CASSFPDRPQETQYF. The variable domain in full, completed from reference TRBV5-6 and TRBJ2-5, reads DAGVTQSPTHLIKTRGQQVTLRCSPKSGHDTVSWYQQALGQGPQFIFQYYEEEERQRGNFPDRFSGHQFPNYSSELNVNALLLGDSALYLCASSFPDRPQETQYFGPGTRLLVL.

V is TRBV28 and J is TRBJ1-2, with a possible D match to TRBD1 (5 bases). Deletions cut 4 bases from V and 4 bases from J, with 16 bases between. Germline V lookup: CDR1 MDHEN, CDR2 SYDVKM. This CDR3 contains 15 residues. The DNA for the CDR3 is TGTGCCAGCAGTTCCGGAGGGGCTCGATCCTATGGCTACACCTTC. It codes for CASSSGGARSYGYTF.

For the CDR3, the DNA is TGTGCCAGCAGCCGCGTACAGGGCCGCGAGCAGTACTTC. Its translation: CASSRVQGREQYF. The rearrangement joins TRBV14 to TRBJ2-7, with D maybe TRBD1 (6 bases). The CDR3 is made up of 13 amino acids. The germline V gene has CDR1 SGHDN and CDR2 FVKESK. V was shortened by 4 bases and J by 6 bases, with 13 bases between the two germline ends.